This is a list of T cell receptor beta chains from one sample in a study of early T cells in non-severe SARS-CoV-2 infection. Each CDR3 protein is one row after TCRdb ran MiXCR on the 5' RACE reads. The table includes tens of thousands of distinct CDR3 sequences, roughly 14% detected once. Material for sequencing was whole blood. The receptor source for this set is an adult who was a healthcare worker with PCR-confirmed SARS-CoV-2 infection or an uninfected control (not recorded which). The CDR3 runs from the conserved cysteine through the conserved F or W. The order of the fields is clone size, V gene, J gene, D gene, CDR3 protein, CDR3 DNA. A D gene is named only where the DNA matches it firmly. Rows give clone size only sometimes, using once, few, many, or a class for an expanded clone.

>many|TRBV10-3|TRBJ2-3|.
CAIRPSLGTDTQYF
TGTGCCATCAGGCCTAGTCTCGGCACAGATACGCAGTATTTT
>many|TRBV19|TRBJ2-6|.
CASSIGTAGANVLTF
TGTGCCAGTAGTATAGGAACGGCTGGGGCCAACGTCCTGACTTTC
>.|TRBV7-2|TRBJ2-7|.
CASSLAWGPHYEQYF
TGTGCCAGCAGCTTAGCGTGGGGACCCCACTACGAGCAGTACTTC
>many|TRBV6-2/TRBV6-3|TRBJ2-4|TRBD2
CASSLAGARADIQYF
TGTGCCAGCAGTTTAGCGGGGGCCAGGGCGGACATTCAGTACTTC
>few|TRBV20-1|TRBJ2-7|TRBD1
CSVRFSTGQGYEQYF
TGCAGTGTCCGGTTCTCGACGGGACAGGGCTACGAGCAGTACTTC
>few|TRBV20-1|TRBJ2-5|.
CSATLETQYF
TGCAGTGCTACGCTAGAGACCCAGTACTTC
>few|TRBV12-3/TRBV12-4|TRBJ2-6|.
CASSLDVSGANVLTF
TGTGCCAGCAGCCTGGACGTCTCTGGGGCCAACGTCCTGACTTTC
>.|TRBV14|TRBJ2-7|.
CASSHLSSYEQYF
TGTGCCAGCAGCCACCTAAGCTCCTACGAGCAGTACTTC
>.|TRBV29-1|TRBJ2-7|TRBD1
CSGGQSYEQYF
TGCAGCGGGGGACAGTCCTACGAGCAGTACTTC
>few|TRBV6-2/TRBV6-3|TRBJ2-2|.
CASSRTRGELFF
TGTGCCAGCAGCAGGACACGCGGGGAGCTGTTTTTT
>few|TRBV7-9|TRBJ2-7|.
CASSPGIPGDHEQYF
TGTGCCAGCAGCCCAGGTATTCCAGGGGACCACGAGCAGTACTTC
>few|TRBV7-2|TRBJ2-7|TRBD1
CASSLASDRVYEQYF
TGTGCCAGCAGCTTAGCATCAGACAGGGTCTACGAGCAGTACTTC
>few|TRBV5-1|TRBJ1-1|.
CASSLVASRVVNTEAFF
TGCGCCAGCAGCTTGGTGGCAAGCAGGGTAGTGAACACTGAAGCTTTCTTT
>.|TRBV30|TRBJ2-3|TRBD2
CAWSGGATDTQYF
TGTGCCTGGAGCGGGGGGGCCACAGATACGCAGTATTTT
>many|TRBV10-1|TRBJ1-1|TRBD1
CASSDQTGVATEAFF
TGCGCCAGCAGTGACCAGACAGGGGTGGCCACTGAAGCTTTCTTT
>few|TRBV25-1|TRBJ1-3|TRBD1
CASSEGGGQGNTIYF
TGTGCCAGCAGTGAGGGGGGGGGACAGGGAAACACCATATATTTT
>many|TRBV27|TRBJ1-1|.
CASSQQGNTEAFF
TGTGCCAGCAGTCAACAGGGAAATACTGAAGCTTTCTTT